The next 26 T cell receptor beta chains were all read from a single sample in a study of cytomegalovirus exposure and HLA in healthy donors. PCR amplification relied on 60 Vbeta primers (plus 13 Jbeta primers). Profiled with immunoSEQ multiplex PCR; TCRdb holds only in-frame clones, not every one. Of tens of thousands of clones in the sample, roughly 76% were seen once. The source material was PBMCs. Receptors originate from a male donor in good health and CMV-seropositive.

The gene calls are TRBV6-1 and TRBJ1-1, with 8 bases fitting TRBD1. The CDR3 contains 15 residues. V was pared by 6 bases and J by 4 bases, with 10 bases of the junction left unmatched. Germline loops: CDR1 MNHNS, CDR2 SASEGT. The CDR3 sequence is CASSPAMTGATEAFF. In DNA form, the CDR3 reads TGTGCCAGCAGCCCAGCAATGACAGGGGCCACTGAAGCTTTCTTT.

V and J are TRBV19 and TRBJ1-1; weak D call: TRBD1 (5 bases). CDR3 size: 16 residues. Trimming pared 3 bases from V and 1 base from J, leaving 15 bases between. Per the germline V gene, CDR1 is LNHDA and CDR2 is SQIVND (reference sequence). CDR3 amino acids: CASSISQGRTNTEAFF. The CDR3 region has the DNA TGTGCCAGTAGTATTTCTCAGGGTCGGACGAACACTGAAGCTTTCTTT.

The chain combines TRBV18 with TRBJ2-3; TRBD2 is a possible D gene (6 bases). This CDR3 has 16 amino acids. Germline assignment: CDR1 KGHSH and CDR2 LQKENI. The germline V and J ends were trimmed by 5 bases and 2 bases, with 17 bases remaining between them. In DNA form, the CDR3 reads TGTGCCAGCTCAACTTCGGCGGGATCTCTCACAGATACGCAGTATTTT. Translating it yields CASSTSAGSLTDTQYF.

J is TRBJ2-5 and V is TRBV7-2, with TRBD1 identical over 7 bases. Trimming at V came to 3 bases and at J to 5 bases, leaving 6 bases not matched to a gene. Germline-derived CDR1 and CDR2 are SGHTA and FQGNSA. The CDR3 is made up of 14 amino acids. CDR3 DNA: TGTGCCAGCAGCTTGAAGGGGGCCGATGAGACCCAGTACTTC. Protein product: CASSLKGADETQYF.

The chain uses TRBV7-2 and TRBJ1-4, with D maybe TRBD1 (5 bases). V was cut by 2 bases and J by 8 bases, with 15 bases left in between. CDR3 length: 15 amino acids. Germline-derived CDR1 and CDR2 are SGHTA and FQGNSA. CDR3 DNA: TGTGCCAGCAGCTTAAGTTACGGGGGTGGGGAAAAACTGTTTTTT. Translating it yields CASSLSYGGGEKLFF.

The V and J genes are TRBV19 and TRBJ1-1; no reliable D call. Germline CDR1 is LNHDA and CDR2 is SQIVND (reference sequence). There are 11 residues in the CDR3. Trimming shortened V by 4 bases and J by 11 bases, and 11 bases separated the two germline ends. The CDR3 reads CASSSRAGAFF. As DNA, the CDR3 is TGTGCCAGTAGTAGCCGGGCGGGGGCTTTCTTT.

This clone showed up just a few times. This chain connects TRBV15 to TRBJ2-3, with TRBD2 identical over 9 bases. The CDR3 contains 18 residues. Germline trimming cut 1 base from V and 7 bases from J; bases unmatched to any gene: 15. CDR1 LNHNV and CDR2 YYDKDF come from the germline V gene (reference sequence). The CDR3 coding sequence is TGTGCCACCAGCAGAGTAGGGGCTAGCGGGGATTCAGTGAATACGCAGTATTTT. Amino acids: CATSRVGASGDSVNTQYF.

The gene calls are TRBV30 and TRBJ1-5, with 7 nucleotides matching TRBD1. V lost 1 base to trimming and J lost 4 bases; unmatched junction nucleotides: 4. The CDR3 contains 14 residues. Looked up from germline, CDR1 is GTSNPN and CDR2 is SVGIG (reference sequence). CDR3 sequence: CAWSEQGWNQPQHF. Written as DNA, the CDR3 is TGTGCCTGGAGTGAACAGGGGTGGAATCAGCCCCAGCATTTT.

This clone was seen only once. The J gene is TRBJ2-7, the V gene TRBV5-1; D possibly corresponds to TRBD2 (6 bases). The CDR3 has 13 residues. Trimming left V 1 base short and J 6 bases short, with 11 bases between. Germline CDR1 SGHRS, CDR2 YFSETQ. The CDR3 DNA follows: TGCGCCAGCAGCTTGCTCGGGGGATTCGAGCAGTACTTC. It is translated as CASSLLGGFEQYF.

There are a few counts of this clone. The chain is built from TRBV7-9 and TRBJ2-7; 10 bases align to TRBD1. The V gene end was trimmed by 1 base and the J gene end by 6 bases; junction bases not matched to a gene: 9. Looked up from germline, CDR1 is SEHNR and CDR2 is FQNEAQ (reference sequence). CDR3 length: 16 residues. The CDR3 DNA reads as TGTGCCAGCAGCTTAGTTGGGACAGGGGAATTAGGCGAGCAGTACTTC. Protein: CASSLVGTGELGEQYF.

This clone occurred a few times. CDR3 protein: CASSVTGVETQYF. Here the CDR3 DNA reads TGTGCCAGCAGCGTAACAGGGGTGGAGACCCAGTACTTC. V is TRBV2 and J is TRBJ2-5; 7 bases agree with TRBD1. This CDR3 is 13 amino acids long. J gave up 5 bases and V 6 bases, and 6 bases lay outside the gene matches. CDR1 is SNHLY, CDR2 FYNNEI, per germline.

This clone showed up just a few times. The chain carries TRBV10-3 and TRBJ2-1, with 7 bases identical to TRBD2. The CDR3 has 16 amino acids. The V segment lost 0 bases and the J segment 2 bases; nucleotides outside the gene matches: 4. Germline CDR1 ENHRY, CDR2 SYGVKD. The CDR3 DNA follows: TGTGCCATCAGTGAGTCTGATGGGGGGGCCTACAATGAGCAGTTCTTC. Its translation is CAISESDGGAYNEQFF.

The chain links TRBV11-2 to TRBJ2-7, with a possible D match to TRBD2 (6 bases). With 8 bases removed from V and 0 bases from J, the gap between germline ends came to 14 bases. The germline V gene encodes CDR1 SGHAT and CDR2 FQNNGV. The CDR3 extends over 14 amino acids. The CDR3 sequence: CASQREGGSYEQYF. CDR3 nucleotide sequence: TGTGCCAGCCAGCGAGAGGGAGGCTCCTACGAGCAGTACTTC.

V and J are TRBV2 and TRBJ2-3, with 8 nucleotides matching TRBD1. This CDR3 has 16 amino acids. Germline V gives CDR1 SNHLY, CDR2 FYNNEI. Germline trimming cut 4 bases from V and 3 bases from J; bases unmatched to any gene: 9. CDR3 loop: CASSARQGALTDTQYF. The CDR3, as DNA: TGTGCCAGCAGTGCGCGGCAGGGGGCGTTGACAGATACGCAGTATTTT.

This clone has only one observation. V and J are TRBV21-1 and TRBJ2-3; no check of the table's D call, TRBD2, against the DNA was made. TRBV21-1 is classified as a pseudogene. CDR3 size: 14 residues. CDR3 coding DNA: TGTGCCAGCAGCAAAGCCCTAGCGGTGTTTACGCAGTATTTT. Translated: CASSKALAVFTQYF.

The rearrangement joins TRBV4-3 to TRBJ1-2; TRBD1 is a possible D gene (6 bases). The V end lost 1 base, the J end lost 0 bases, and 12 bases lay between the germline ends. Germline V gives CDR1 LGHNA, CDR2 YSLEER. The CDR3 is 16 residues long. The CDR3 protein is CASSQVLYRANYGYTF. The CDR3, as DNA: TGCGCCAGCAGCCAAGTTCTCTACAGGGCTAACTATGGCTACACCTTC.

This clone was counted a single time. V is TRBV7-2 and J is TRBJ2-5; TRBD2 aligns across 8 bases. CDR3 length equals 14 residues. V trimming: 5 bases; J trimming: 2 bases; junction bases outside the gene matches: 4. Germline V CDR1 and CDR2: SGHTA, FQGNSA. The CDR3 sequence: CASSRAGVQETQYF. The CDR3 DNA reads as TGTGCCAGCAGCCGAGCGGGGGTGCAAGAGACCCAGTACTTC.

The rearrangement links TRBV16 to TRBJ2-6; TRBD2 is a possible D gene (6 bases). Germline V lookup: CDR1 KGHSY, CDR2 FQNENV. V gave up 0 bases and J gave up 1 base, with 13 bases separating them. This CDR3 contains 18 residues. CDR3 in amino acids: CASSQSRRGLSGANVLTF. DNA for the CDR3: TGTGCCAGCAGCCAATCTCGGAGGGGTTTGTCTGGGGCCAACGTCCTGACTTTC.

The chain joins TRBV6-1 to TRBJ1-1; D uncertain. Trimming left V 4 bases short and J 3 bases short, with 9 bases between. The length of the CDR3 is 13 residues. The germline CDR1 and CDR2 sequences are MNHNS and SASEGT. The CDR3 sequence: CASSVSRDTEAFF. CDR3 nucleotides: TGTGCCAGCAGTGTCTCACGGGACACTGAAGCTTTCTTT.

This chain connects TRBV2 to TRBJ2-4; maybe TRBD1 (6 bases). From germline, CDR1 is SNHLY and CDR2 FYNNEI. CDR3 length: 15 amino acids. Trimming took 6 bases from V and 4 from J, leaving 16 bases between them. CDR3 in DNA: TGTGCCAGCAGCCAGCCCGGGACACCGAAAAACATTCAGTACTTC. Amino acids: CASSQPGTPKNIQYF.

DNA of the CDR3: TGTGCCAGCAGCTTAGGAACCCGGGACAGGGGGTCGGTCCAGGCCAAAAACATTCAGTACTTC. Protein: CASSLGTRDRGSVQAKNIQYF. The chain joins TRBV13 to TRBJ2-4, with 11 bases lining up with TRBD1. The V gene's germline CDR1 is PRHDT and CDR2 FYEKMQ (reference sequence). V lost 0 bases to trimming and J lost 1 base; unmatched junction nucleotides: 14. The length of the CDR3 is 21 residues.

This CDR3 is CSVNRDSHEQYF. CDR3 sequence (DNA): TGCAGCGTAAACCGGGACAGCCACGAGCAGTACTTC. V and J are TRBV29-1 and TRBJ2-7; TRBD1 matches 7 bases. CDR1 is SQVTM, CDR2 ANQGSEA, per germline. J was trimmed by 5 bases and V by 6 bases; bases with no gene match: 7. The CDR3 covers 12 residues.

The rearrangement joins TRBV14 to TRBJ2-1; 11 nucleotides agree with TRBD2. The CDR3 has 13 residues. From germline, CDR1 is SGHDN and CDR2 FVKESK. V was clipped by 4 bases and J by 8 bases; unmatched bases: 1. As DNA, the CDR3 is TGTGCCAGCAGCCTACTAGCGGGAGATGAGCAGTTCTTC. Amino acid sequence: CASSLLAGDEQFF. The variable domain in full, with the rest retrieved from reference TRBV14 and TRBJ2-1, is EAGVTQFPSHSVIEKGQTVTLRCDPISGHDNLYWYRRVMGKEIKFLLHFVKESKQDESGMPNNRFLAERTGGTYSTLKVQPAELEDSGVYFCASSLLAGDEQFFGPGTRLTVL.

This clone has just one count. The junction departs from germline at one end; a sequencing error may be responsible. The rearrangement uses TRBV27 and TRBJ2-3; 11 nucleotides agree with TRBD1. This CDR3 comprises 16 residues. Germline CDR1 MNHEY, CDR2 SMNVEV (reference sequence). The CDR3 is CASILTGTGGSDTQYF. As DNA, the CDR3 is TGTGCCAGCATTTTAACCGGGACAGGGGGGTCAGATACGCAGTATTTT.

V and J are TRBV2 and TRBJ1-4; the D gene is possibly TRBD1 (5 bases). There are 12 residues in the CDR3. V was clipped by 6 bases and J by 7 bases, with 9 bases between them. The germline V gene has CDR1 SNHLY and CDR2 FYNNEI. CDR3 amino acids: CASRGGVEKLFF. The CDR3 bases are TGTGCCAGCAGGGGAGGGGTTGAAAAACTGTTTTTT.

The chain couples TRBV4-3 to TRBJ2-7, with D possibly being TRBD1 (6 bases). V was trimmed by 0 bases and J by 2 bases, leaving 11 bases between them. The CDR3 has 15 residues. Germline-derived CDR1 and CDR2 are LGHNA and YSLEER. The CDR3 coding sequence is TGCGCCAGCAGCCAAGATACAGGGAGTACCTACGAGCAGTACTTC. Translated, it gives CASSQDTGSTYEQYF.